This TCR beta chain was identified during a study of cytomegalovirus exposure and HLA in healthy donors. Study results and limitations: It was confirmed in vitro that a few of the CMV-associated chains were specific for CMV antigens.

As regards this clone: What it recognizes is unknown.

Trimming took 5 bases from V and 3 from J; bases not matched to a gene: 3. Germline loops: CDR1 MNHEY, CDR2 SVGAGI. CDR3 length equals 15 residues. The protocol was immunoSEQ multiplex PCR, while the TCRdb copy is restricted to in-frame clones and leaves out a portion. The sample carries about 90,000 clones, approximately 88% recorded once. This sequence originates from a young woman in good health and CMV-seropositive. The sample taken for sequencing was PBMCs. The chain couples TRBV6-5 to TRBJ1-4; 10 bases map to TRBD1. The CDR3 protein is CASSPGQGSNEKLFF. The CDR3 DNA sequence: TGTGCCAGCAGTCCGGGACAGGGGTCTAATGAAAAACTGTTTTTT.